These 31 T cell receptor beta chains were sequenced from one sample in a study of blood T cell repertoires in COVID-19. The table came from immunoSEQ multiplex PCR; TCRdb's copy has only in-frame clones and leaves some out. Found here are 20,000 to 25,000 clones, 87% of them singletons; the top ten hold about 9.3%. The source material was peripheral blood. These receptors originate from a human donor with active COVID-19. The donor label of this sample is uncertain.

The CDR3 DNA reads as TGTGCCAGCAGCCCAGCAACCTCGGGAAGGTATGATGGCTACACCTTC. Translated: CASSPATSGRYDGYTF. The chain links TRBV5-4 to TRBJ1-2; D remains ambiguous. The CDR3 has 16 amino acids. CDR1 and CDR2 from the germline V gene are SGHNT and YYREEE (reference sequence). Trimming took 4 bases from V and 6 from J, leaving 22 bases between them.

The chain uses TRBV9 and TRBJ1-2; 7 nucleotides match TRBD1. The ends lost 5 bases at V and 6 bases at J; junction bases unmatched: 7. CDR1 is SGDLS and CDR2 is YYNGEE in the germline V gene. The CDR3 contains 13 residues. The CDR3 DNA reads TGTGCCAGCAGGCGTGACAGGGTTGATGGCTACACCTTC. It specifies CASRRDRVDGYTF.

The chain has TRBV3-1 (or the pseudogene TRBV3-2) and TRBJ2-5; TRBD2 matches at 8 bases. This CDR3 is 17 amino acids long. Germline loops: CDR1 LGHDT, CDR2 YNNKEL (reference sequence). V was clipped by 4 bases and J by 2 bases; unmatched bases: 12. The CDR3 reads CASSPPPSGRAQETQYF. The CDR3 DNA reads TGTGCCAGCAGCCCCCCCCCAAGCGGGAGAGCTCAAGAGACCCAGTACTTC.

The chain joins TRBV27 to TRBJ2-7, with TRBD2 matching over 9 bases. CDR1 and CDR2 from the germline V gene are MNHEY and SMNVEV (reference sequence). The CDR3 loop spans 15 amino acids. J was trimmed by 2 bases and V by 7 bases; bases with no gene match: 9. The CDR3 DNA sequence: TGTGCCAGCATCCAAGCGGGAGGAGGGACCTACGAGCAGTACTTC. This codes for CASIQAGGGTYEQYF.

The chain combines TRBV4-1 with TRBJ2-1, with TRBD2 identical over 9 bases. Germline-derived CDR1 and CDR2 are MGHRA and YSYEKL. The CDR3 has 15 amino acids. V lost 3 bases, J lost 5 bases, and 5 bases stayed unmatched. This CDR3 reads CASSHSGSSNNEQFF. CDR3 bases: TGCGCCAGCAGCCATAGCGGGAGCTCGAACAATGAGCAGTTCTTC.

The V and J genes are TRBV5-6 and TRBJ2-5; TRBD1 matches at 7 bases. With 4 bases clipped from V and 5 bases from J, the junction kept 11 bases outside the gene matches. The CDR3 runs 15 residues. Germline V gene data show CDR1 as SGHDT and CDR2 as YYEEEE. The chain's CDR3 is CASSVRDSTGETQYF. For the CDR3, the DNA is TGTGCCAGCAGCGTCCGGGACAGCACTGGGGAGACCCAGTACTTC. The variable domain in full, completed from reference TRBV5-6 and TRBJ2-5, reads DAGVTQSPTHLIKTRGQQVTLRCSPKSGHDTVSWYQQALGQGPQFIFQYYEEEERQRGNFPDRFSGHQFPNYSSELNVNALLLGDSALYLCASSVRDSTGETQYFGPGTRLLVL.

The chain has TRBV5-6 and TRBJ2-7, with TRBD1 matching over 9 bases. Germline loops: CDR1 SGHDT, CDR2 YYEEEE. This CDR3 has 15 residues. J was trimmed by 3 bases and V by 4 bases; bases with no gene match: 8. The CDR3 here is CASSLTGGAHYEQYF. CDR3 coding DNA: TGTGCCAGCAGCCTTACAGGGGGCGCCCACTACGAGCAGTACTTC.

V is TRBV2 and J is TRBJ2-3; TRBD2 aligns across 12 bases. CDR1 is SNHLY, CDR2 FYNNEI, per germline. With V trimmed by 8 bases and J by 3 bases, 15 bases remained unmatched. CDR3 length: 18 residues. For the CDR3, the DNA is TGTGCCAGCGGAGTACCTGGACTAGCGGGATACATGACAGATACGCAGTATTTT. Protein product: CASGVPGLAGYMTDTQYF. The full variable domain, rest sourced from reference TRBV2 and TRBJ2-3, is EPEVTQTPSHQVTQMGQEVILRCVPISNHLYFYWYRQILGQKVEFLVSFYNNEISEKSEIFDDQFSVERPDGSNFTLKIRSTKLEDSAMYFCASGVPGLAGYMTDTQYFGPGTRLTVL.

The chain has TRBV19 and TRBJ1-4; TRBD1 is a possible D gene (6 bases). V lost 7 bases and J 5 bases, leaving 20 bases between the germline ends. The germline V gene encodes CDR1 LNHDA and CDR2 SQIVND (reference sequence). The CDR3 totals 16 residues. The CDR3 nucleotides are TGTGCCAGTACTCCCTCGCAAGGACAGTCCAATGAAAAACTGTTTTTT. Translating gives CASTPSQGQSNEKLFF. Filled out from reference TRBV19 and TRBJ1-4, the complete variable domain reads DGGITQSPKYLFRKEGQNVTLSCEQNLNHDAMYWYRQDPGQGLRLIYYSQIVNDFQKGDIAEGYSVSREKKESFPLTVTSAQKNPTAFYLCASTPSQGQSNEKLFFGSGTQLSVL.

V is TRBV9 and J is TRBJ2-1; possibly TRBD2 for D (5 bases). The CDR3 extends over 14 amino acids. With 0 bases removed from V and 9 bases from J, the gap between germline ends came to 13 bases. Germline V gene lookup returns CDR1 SGDLS and CDR2 YYNGEE. The CDR3 region has the DNA TGTGCCAGCAGCGTAGTTGGGAGTTGGGGTGAGCAGTTCTTC. It yields the protein CASSVVGSWGEQFF.

This clone was found a few times. The rearrangement joins TRBV19 to TRBJ1-3, with TRBD1 matching over 8 bases. The germline V gene encodes CDR1 LNHDA and CDR2 SQIVND (reference sequence). CDR3 length equals 15 residues. V was pared by 4 bases and J by 0 bases, with 2 bases of the junction left unmatched. The DNA of the CDR3 is TGTGCCAGTAGTAACGGACAGGGCTCTGGAAACACCATATATTTT. Translated, it gives CASSNGQGSGNTIYF.

This rearrangement joins TRBV5-6 to TRBJ1-2; perhaps TRBD1 as D (6 bases). Between the trimmed V and J ends, which lost 6 bases and 4 bases, there was a span of 19 bases. The length of the CDR3 is 15 residues. Germline-derived CDR1 and CDR2 are SGHDT and YYEEEE. The CDR3 nucleotides read TGTGCCAGCACCCTTGGGGGCTTAGGCGGCTATGGCTACACCTTC. Its protein product is CASTLGGLGGYGYTF.

The rearrangement links TRBV5-4 to TRBJ2-2, with D unclear. The CDR3 extends over 13 amino acids. Germline CDR1 and CDR2: SGHNT and YYREEE (reference sequence). V lost 0 bases, J lost 3 bases, and 3 bases lay in between. In DNA form, the CDR3 reads TGTGCCAGCAGCTTGGGAGACACCGGGGAGCTGTTTTTT. This translates into CASSLGDTGELFF. Based on the CDR3 plus reference TRBV5-4 and TRBJ2-2, the full variable domain is ETGVTQSPTHLIKTRGQQVTLRCSSQSGHNTVSWYQQALGQGPQFIFQYYREEENGRGNFPPRFSGLQFPNYSSELNVNALELDDSALYLCASSLGDTGELFFGEGSRLTVL.

The genes are TRBV3-1 (or the pseudogene TRBV3-2) and TRBJ1-2; TRBD1 matches 9 bases. Germline CDR1 is LGHDT and CDR2 is YNNKEL (reference sequence). V lost 2 bases, J lost 2 bases, and 6 bases stayed unmatched. CDR3 length: 16 residues. In nucleotides, the CDR3 is TGTGCCAGCAGCCAAACAGGGGGCGCAAAGAACTATGGCTACACCTTC. Encoded protein: CASSQTGGAKNYGYTF.

The CDR3 DNA follows: TGCGCCAGCAGCTTAAACGGTTACGAGCAGTACTTC. Amino acid sequence: CASSLNGYEQYF. The genes are TRBV5-1 and TRBJ2-7; no clear D gene. CDR3 size: 12 residues. Germline V gene sequence: CDR1 SGHRS, CDR2 YFSETQ. The ends were cut back, 2 bases at V and 4 bases at J, with 7 bases in the middle.

The chain combines TRBV6-2 or TRBV6-3 with TRBJ2-7; 7 bases line up with TRBD2. J gave up 2 bases and V 0 bases, and 7 bases lay outside the gene matches. The CDR3 is 16 residues long. In germline, CDR1 is MNHEY, CDR2 SVGEGT. The CDR3 region has the DNA TGTGCCAGCAGTTACTCAGTCGGACTAGGGGCCTACGAGCAGTACTTC. It specifies CASSYSVGLGAYEQYF.

The chain recombines TRBV28 with TRBJ1-2; perhaps TRBD1 as D (6 bases). V gave up 6 bases and J gave up 2 bases, with 22 bases separating them. The CDR3 contains 17 residues. The germline CDR1 and CDR2 sequences are MDHEN and SYDVKM. CDR3 sequence: CASSKGGARDTNYGYTF. The DNA of the CDR3 is TGTGCCAGCAGCAAGGGGGGGGCTCGAGATACAAACTATGGCTACACCTTC.

This clone is termed large. The V call is TRBV6-1, the J call TRBJ2-5; perhaps TRBD1 as D (6 bases). Germline loops: CDR1 MNHNS, CDR2 SASEGT. The CDR3 extends over 15 amino acids. With 3 bases removed from V and 5 bases from J, the gap between germline ends came to 16 bases. The CDR3 is CASSEGDKDVETQYF. The CDR3 bases are TGTGCCAGCAGTGAGGGGGACAAGGACGTGGAGACCCAGTACTTC.

J is TRBJ1-1 and V is TRBV28; no clear D gene. The CDR3 runs to 14 residues. V was pared by 2 bases and J by 3 bases, with 10 bases between. Germline V CDR1 and CDR2: MDHEN, SYDVKM. DNA of the CDR3: TGTGCCAGCAGTTTAACTCTACCGCACACTGAAGCTTTCTTT. This sequence encodes CASSLTLPHTEAFF.

This clone has only one observation. The genes are TRBV7-9 and TRBJ2-5; D may be TRBD1 (6 bases). Germline V gives CDR1 SEHNR, CDR2 FQNEAQ (reference sequence). The CDR3 has 15 residues. V lost 5 bases and J 5 bases, leaving 18 bases between the germline ends. DNA of the CDR3: TGTGCCAGCAGCCTCGCCGGGGCAGGGGTGGAGACCCAGTACTTC. This gives the protein CASSLAGAGVETQYF.

This rearrangement joins TRBV11-2 to TRBJ2-1, with 9 bases aligning to TRBD2. The CDR3 has 15 amino acids. Germline CDR1 is SGHAT and CDR2 is FQNNGV. With 0 bases clipped from V and 14 bases from J, the junction kept 11 bases outside the gene matches. The CDR3 nucleotides are TGTGCCAGCAGCTTAGATACGAGCGGGAGGCGGTTGAAGTTCTTC. Translation gives CASSLDTSGRRLKFF.

Written as DNA, the CDR3 is TGTGCCAGTAGCCCAGGAATGGGTGCGTGGGAGCAGTACTTC. Protein product: CASSPGMGAWEQYF. The rearrangement links TRBV19 to TRBJ2-7; no clear D gene. Trimming stripped 6 bases from V and 7 bases from J, with 19 bases between. Germline V gene data show CDR1 as LNHDA and CDR2 as SQIVND (reference sequence). This CDR3 region has 14 residues.

The chain recombines TRBV11-3 with TRBJ2-7, with D uncertain. CDR1 and CDR2 from the germline V gene are SGHNT and YENEEA. Trimming left V 2 bases short and J 0 bases short, with 8 bases between. The CDR3 spans 14 residues. CDR3: CASSLNTASYEQYF. The CDR3 nucleotides are TGTGCCAGCAGCTTAAATACAGCCTCCTACGAGCAGTACTTC.

The CDR3 bases are TGTGCCAGCAGCCCCGGGACTAGCGACTCCTACGAGCAGTACTTC. As protein: CASSPGTSDSYEQYF. This chain links TRBV9 with TRBJ2-7, with TRBD2 identical over 10 bases. Germline V gene data show CDR1 as SGDLS and CDR2 as YYNGEE. The length of the CDR3 is 15 residues. The J segment lost 0 bases and the V segment lost 4 bases, leaving 4 bases of the junction unmatched.

This chain connects TRBV4-2 to TRBJ1-6, with 7 bases matching TRBD1. CDR1 is LGHNA, CDR2 YNFKEQ, per germline. CDR3 length: 15 amino acids. Losses at the gene ends were 1 base for V and 8 bases for J; bases not matched to a gene: 5. The CDR3 DNA reads TGTGCCAGCAGCCAAGCTTGGGACAGCGATTCACCCCTCCACTTT. It is translated as CASSQAWDSDSPLHF.

Here the CDR3 reads CASTRETSGNTDTQYF. The CDR3, as DNA: TGTGCCAGCACCCGGGAGACTAGCGGGAACACAGATACGCAGTATTTT. The rearrangement links TRBV25-1 to TRBJ2-3; 11 bases are shared with TRBD2. This CDR3 comprises 16 residues. Germline trimming cut 7 bases from V and 2 bases from J; bases unmatched to any gene: 8. The germline V gene has CDR1 MGHDK and CDR2 SYGVNS. Looking up the rest from reference TRBV25-1 and TRBJ2-3 gives the full variable domain: EADIYQTPRYLVIGTGKKITLECSQTMGHDKMYWYQQDPGMELHLIHYSYGVNSTEKGDLSSESTVSRIRTEHFPLTLESARPSHTSQYLCASTRETSGNTDTQYFGPGTRLTVL.

This clone was observed a handful of times. The chain recombines TRBV4-1 with TRBJ2-3; D possibly corresponds to TRBD1 (5 bases). Looked up from germline, CDR1 is MGHRA and CDR2 is YSYEKL. CDR3 length equals 15 residues. The germline V and J ends were trimmed by 1 base and 0 bases, with 8 bases remaining between them. CDR3 bases: TGCGCCAGCAGCCAAGGTCAGGGAAGCACAGATACGCAGTATTTT. Translating gives CASSQGQGSTDTQYF.

The chain uses TRBV5-1 and TRBJ2-1; a possible D gene is TRBD2 (5 bases). This CDR3 comprises 15 residues. Germline values: CDR1 SGHRS, CDR2 YFSETQ. The germline V and J ends were trimmed by 4 bases and 5 bases, with 16 bases remaining between them. In DNA form, the CDR3 reads TGCGCCAGCAGCGACCCCGGACTCCTTAACAATGAGCAGTTCTTC. Its translation is CASSDPGLLNNEQFF. Based on the CDR3 plus reference TRBV5-1 and TRBJ2-1, the full variable domain is KAGVTQTPRYLIKTRGQQVTLSCSPISGHRSVSWYQQTPGQGLQFLFEYFSETQRNKGNFPGRFSGRQFSNSRSEMNVSTLELGDSALYLCASSDPGLLNNEQFFGPGTRLTVL.

This chain links TRBV12-3 or TRBV12-4 with TRBJ1-6, with D hard to call. V gave up 2 bases and J gave up 9 bases, with 5 bases separating them. The CDR3 consists of 12 residues. The CDR3 DNA follows: TGTGCCAGCAGTTTACAGTTTTCACCCCTCCACTTT. It yields the protein CASSLQFSPLHF.

The genes are TRBV5-6 and TRBJ2-7; 7 nucleotides align to TRBD1. The CDR3 length is 14 residues. Germline loops: CDR1 SGHDT, CDR2 YYEEEE. The V segment lost 0 bases and the J segment 3 bases; nucleotides outside the gene matches: 3. CDR3 nucleotide sequence: TGTGCCAGCAGCTTGGACTACAGGGGCTACGAGCAGTACTTC. Residues: CASSLDYRGYEQYF.

The chain is built from TRBV7-9 and TRBJ2-7, with D maybe TRBD2 (5 bases). Germline CDR1 is SEHNR and CDR2 is FQNEAQ (reference sequence). Trimming took 5 bases from V and 2 from J, leaving 13 bases between them. The CDR3 runs 14 residues. The DNA of the CDR3 is TGTGCCAGCAGCCCAGGTAGAGGGCCCTACGAGCAGTACTTC. Protein: CASSPGRGPYEQYF.